This TCR beta chain originates from a study of T cells in Graves' hyperthyroidism and ophthalmopathy. Findings of the study overall: Appearing also in blood were most of the thyroid clonotypes expanded above 0.001.

In patients aged 18 to 65, hyperthyroidism was newly diagnosed, with duration under 2 months. Amplification targeted TCR beta CDR3 regions from RNA transcripts. HTBI primers were used for first-round RT-PCR of the TCR CDR3. Using its own MiXCR run on the multiplex PCR reads, TCRdb lists one record per CDR3 protein. This sample yields approximately 410,000 distinct CDR3 sequences, of which approximately 14% are seen a single time; 5% to 6% belongs to the top ten. Ten or more counts support this clonotype. As yet, its antigen is unknown. The length of the CDR3 is 15 residues. With 0 bases removed from V and 1 base from J, the gap between germline ends came to 9 bases. Germline CDR1 reads SEHNR; CDR2 reads FQNEAQ (reference sequence).

This clonotype originated in a woman between 18 and 30 years old with Graves' hyperthyroidism. The chain joins TRBV7-9 to TRBJ2-5, with D hard to call. The sample taken for sequencing was blood. The CDR3 nucleotides read TGTGCCAGCAGCTTAGCGGAAGTTAGCCAAGAGACCCAGTACTTC. It encodes CASSLAEVSQETQYF.